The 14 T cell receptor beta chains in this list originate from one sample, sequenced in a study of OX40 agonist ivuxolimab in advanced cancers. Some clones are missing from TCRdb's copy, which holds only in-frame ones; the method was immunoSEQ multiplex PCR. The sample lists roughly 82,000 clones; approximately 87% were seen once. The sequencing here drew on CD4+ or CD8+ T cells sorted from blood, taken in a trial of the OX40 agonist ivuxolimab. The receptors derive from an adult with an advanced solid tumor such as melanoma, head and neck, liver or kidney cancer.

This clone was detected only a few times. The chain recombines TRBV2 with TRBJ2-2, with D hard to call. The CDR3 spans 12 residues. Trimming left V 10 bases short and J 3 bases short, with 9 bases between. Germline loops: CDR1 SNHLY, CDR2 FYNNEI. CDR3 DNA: TGTGCCACCAGGTTCGACACCGGGGAGCTGTTTTTT. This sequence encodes CATRFDTGELFF.

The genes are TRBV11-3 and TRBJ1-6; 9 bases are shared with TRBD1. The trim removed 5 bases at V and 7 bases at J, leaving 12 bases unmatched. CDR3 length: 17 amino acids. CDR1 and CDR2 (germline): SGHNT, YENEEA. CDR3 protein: CASSPCPQGARNSPLHF. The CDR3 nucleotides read TGTGCCAGCAGCCCCTGCCCACAGGGGGCGCGGAATTCACCCCTCCACTTT.

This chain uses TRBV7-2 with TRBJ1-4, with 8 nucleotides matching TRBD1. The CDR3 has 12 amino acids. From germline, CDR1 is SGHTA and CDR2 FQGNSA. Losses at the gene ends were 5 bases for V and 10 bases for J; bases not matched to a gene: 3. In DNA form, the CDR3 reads TGTGCCAGCAGCCAACAGGGGGTAAAACTGTTTTTT. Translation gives CASSQQGVKLFF.

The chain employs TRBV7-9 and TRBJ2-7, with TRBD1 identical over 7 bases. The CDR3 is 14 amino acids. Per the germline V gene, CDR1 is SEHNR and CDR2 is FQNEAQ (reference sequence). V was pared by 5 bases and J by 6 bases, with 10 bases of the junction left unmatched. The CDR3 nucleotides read TGTGCCAGCAGCCTCGACAGGGACCTGGCCGAGCAGTACTTC. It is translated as CASSLDRDLAEQYF.

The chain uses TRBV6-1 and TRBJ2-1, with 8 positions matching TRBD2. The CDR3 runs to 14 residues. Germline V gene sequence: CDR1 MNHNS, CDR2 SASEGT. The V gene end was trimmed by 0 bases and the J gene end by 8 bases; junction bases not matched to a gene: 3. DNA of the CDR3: TGTGCCAGCAGTGAAGCTGGGCGGGGGGATGAGCAGTTCTTC. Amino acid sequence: CASSEAGRGDEQFF.

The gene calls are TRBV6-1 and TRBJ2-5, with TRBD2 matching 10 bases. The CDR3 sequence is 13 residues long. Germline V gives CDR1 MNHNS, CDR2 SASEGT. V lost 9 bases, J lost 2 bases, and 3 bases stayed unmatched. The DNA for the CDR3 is TGTGCCAGGGAAGCGGGGGGGCAAGAGACCCAGTACTTC. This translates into CAREAGGQETQYF.

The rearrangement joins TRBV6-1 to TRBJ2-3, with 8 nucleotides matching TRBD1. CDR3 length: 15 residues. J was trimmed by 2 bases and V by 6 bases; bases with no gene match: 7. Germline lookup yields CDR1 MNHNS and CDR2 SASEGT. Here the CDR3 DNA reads TGTGCCAGCAGCTTCTTGGGACAGGACACAGATACGCAGTATTTT. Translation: CASSFLGQDTDTQYF.

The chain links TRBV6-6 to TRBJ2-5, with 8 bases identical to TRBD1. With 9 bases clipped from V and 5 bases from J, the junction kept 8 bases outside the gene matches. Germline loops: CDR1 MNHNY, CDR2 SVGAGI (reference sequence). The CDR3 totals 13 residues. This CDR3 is CASKMTGAETQYF. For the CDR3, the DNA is TGTGCCAGTAAAATGACAGGGGCGGAGACCCAGTACTTC.

The CDR3: CASSLEAAAGDETQYF. The CDR3 DNA sequence: TGTGCCAGCAGCTTAGAGGCGGCGGCAGGGGACGAGACCCAGTACTTC. V usage is TRBV7-6 and J usage is TRBJ2-5; the D gene is possibly TRBD1 (6 bases). Trimming pared 1 base from V and 5 bases from J, leaving 17 bases between. The CDR3 has 16 residues. CDR1 is SGHVS and CDR2 is FNYEAQ in the germline V gene.

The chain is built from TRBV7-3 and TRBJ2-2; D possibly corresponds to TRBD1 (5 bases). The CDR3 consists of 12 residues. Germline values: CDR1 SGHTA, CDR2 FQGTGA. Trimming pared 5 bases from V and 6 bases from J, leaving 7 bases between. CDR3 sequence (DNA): TGTGCCAGCAGCCGCAGGGCCGGGGAGCTGTTTTTT. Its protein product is CASSRRAGELFF. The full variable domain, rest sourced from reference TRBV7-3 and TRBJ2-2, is GAGVSQTPSNKVTEKGKYVELRCDPISGHTALYWYRQSLGQGPEFLIYFQGTGAADDSGLPNDRFFAVRPEGSVSTLKIQRTERGDSAVYLCASSRRAGELFFGEGSRLTVL.

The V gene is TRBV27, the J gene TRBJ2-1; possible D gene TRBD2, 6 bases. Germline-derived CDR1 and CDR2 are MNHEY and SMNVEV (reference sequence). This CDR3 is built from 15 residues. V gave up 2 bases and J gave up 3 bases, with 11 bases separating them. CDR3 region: CASSLGGSVYNEQFF. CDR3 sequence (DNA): TGTGCCAGCAGTTTAGGAGGGTCAGTCTACAATGAGCAGTTCTTC.

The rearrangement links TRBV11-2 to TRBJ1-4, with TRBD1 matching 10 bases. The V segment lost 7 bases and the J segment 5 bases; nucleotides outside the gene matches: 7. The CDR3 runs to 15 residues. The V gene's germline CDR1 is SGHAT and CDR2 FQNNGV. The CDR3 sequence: CASTSMGQGNEKLFF. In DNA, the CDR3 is TGTGCCAGCACCTCGATGGGACAGGGGAATGAAAAACTGTTTTTT.

The CDR3 region has the DNA TGTGCCAGCAGCTCACGGGACAAGAACACTGAAGCTTTCTTT. This gives the protein CASSSRDKNTEAFF. The chain recombines TRBV5-4 with TRBJ1-1; possible D gene TRBD1, 6 bases. The germline V and J ends were trimmed by 3 bases and 1 base, with 10 bases remaining between them. CDR3 length equals 14 residues. From germline, CDR1 is SGHNT and CDR2 YYREEE (reference sequence).

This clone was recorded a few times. The CDR3 DNA sequence: TGTGCCAGCAGTTACCTAGACAAGAACACTGAAGCTTTCTTT. Protein sequence: CASSYLDKNTEAFF. V usage is TRBV6-5 and J usage is TRBJ1-1; D remains ambiguous. CDR3 length equals 14 residues. Trimming removed 2 bases from V and 1 base from J, with 8 bases in between. Germline V gene data show CDR1 as MNHEY and CDR2 as SVGAGI.